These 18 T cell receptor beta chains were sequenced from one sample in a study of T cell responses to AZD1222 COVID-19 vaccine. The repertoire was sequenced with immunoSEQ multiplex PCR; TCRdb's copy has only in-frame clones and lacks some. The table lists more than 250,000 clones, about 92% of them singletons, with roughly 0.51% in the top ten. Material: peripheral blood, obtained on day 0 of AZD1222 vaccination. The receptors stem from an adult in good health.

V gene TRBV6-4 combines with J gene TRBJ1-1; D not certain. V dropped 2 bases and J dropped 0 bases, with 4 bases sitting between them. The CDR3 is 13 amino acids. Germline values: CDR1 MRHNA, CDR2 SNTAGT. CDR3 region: CASSDSMNTEAFF. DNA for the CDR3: TGTGCCAGCAGTGACAGTATGAACACTGAAGCTTTCTTT.

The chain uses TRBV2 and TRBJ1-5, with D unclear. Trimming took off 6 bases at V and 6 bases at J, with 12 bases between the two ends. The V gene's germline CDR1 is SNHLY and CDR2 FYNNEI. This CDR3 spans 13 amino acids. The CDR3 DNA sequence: TGTGCCAGCAGAATGACCCTGGGTCAGCCCCAGCATTTT. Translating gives CASRMTLGQPQHF.

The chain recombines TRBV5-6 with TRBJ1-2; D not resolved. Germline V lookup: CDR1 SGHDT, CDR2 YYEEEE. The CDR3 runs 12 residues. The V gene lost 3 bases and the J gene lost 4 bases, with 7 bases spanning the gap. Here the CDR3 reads CASSSGSYGYTF. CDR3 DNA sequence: TGTGCCAGCAGCTCCGGGTCCTATGGCTACACCTTC.

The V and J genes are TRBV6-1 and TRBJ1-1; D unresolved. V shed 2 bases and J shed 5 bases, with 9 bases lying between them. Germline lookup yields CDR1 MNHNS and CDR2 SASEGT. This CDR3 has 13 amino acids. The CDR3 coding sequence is TGTGCCAGCAGTGAAACAGCTCAAACTGAAGCTTTCTTT. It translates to CASSETAQTEAFF.

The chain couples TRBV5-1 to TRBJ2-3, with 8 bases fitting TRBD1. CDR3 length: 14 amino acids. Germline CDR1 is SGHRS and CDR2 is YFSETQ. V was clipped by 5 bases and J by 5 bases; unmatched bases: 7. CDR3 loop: CASRLDRGRDTQYF. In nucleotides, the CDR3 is TGCGCCAGCAGACTCGACAGGGGCCGAGATACGCAGTATTTT. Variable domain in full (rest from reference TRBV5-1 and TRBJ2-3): KAGVTQTPRYLIKTRGQQVTLSCSPISGHRSVSWYQQTPGQGLQFLFEYFSETQRNKGNFPGRFSGRQFSNSRSEMNVSTLELGDSALYLCASRLDRGRDTQYFGPGTRLTVL.

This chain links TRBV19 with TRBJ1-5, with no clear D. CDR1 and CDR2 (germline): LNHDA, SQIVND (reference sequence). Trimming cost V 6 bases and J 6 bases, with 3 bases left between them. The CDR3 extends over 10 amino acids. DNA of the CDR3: TGTGCCAGTAGGAGTCAGCCCCAGCATTTT. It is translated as CASRSQPQHF.

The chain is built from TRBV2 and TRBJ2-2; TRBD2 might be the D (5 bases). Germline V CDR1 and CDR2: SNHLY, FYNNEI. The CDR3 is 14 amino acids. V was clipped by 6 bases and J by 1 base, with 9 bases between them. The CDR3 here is CASRGLQNTGELFF. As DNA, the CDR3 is TGTGCCAGCAGAGGACTGCAGAACACCGGGGAGCTGTTTTTT.

The CDR3 here is CASSVDGGHYGYTF. DNA of the CDR3: TGTGCCAGCTCAGTGGACGGGGGGCACTATGGCTACACCTTC. The chain uses TRBV18 and TRBJ1-2; D is possibly TRBD1 (6 bases). The CDR3 length is 14 residues. CDR1 and CDR2 (germline): KGHSH, LQKENI. Trimming removed 5 bases at V and 3 bases at J, with 13 bases between.

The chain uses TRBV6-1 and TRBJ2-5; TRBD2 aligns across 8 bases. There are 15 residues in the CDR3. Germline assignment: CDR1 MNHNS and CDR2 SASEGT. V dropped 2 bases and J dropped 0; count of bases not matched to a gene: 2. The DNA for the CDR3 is TGTGCCAGCAGTGAAACGGGGGGGTACCAAGAGACCCAGTACTTC. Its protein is CASSETGGYQETQYF.

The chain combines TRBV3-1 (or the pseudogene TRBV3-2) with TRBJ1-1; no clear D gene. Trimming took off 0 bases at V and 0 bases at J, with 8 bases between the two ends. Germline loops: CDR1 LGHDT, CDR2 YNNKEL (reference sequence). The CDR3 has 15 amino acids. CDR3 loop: CASSQDQSVNTEAFF. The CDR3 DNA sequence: TGTGCCAGCAGCCAAGATCAATCGGTGAACACTGAAGCTTTCTTT.

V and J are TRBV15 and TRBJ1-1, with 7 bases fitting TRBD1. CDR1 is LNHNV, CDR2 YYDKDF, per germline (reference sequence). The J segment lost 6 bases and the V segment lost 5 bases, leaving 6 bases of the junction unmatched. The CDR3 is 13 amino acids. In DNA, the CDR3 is TGTGCCACCAGCGGTACAGGGGAGGCTGAAGCTTTCTTT. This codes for CATSGTGEAEAFF. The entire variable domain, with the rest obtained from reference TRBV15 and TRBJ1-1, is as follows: DAMVIQNPRYQVTQFGKPVTLSCSQTLNHNVMYWYQQKSSQAPKLLFHYYDKDFNNEADTPDNFQSRRPNTSFCFLDIRSPGLGDTAMYLCATSGTGEAEAFFGQGTRLTVV.

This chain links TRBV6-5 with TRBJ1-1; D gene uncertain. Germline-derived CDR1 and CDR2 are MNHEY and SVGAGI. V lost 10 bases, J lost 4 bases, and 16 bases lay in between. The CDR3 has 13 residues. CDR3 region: CAIRRAPGTEAFF. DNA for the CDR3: TGTGCCATCCGCCGGGCCCCAGGCACTGAAGCTTTCTTT.

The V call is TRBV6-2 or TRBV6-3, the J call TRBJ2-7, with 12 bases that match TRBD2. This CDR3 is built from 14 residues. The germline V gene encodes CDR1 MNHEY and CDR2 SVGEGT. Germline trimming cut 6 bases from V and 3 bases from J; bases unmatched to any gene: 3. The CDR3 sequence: CASSPSGRDYEQYF. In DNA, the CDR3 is TGTGCCAGCAGCCCTAGCGGGAGGGACTACGAGCAGTACTTC.

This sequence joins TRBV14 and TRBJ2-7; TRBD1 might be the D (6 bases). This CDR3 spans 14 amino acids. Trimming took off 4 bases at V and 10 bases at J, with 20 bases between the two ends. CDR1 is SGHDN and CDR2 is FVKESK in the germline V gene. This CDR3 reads CASSPRQGFPSQYF. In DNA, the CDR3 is TGTGCCAGCAGCCCCAGGCAGGGGTTCCCCTCCCAGTACTTC.

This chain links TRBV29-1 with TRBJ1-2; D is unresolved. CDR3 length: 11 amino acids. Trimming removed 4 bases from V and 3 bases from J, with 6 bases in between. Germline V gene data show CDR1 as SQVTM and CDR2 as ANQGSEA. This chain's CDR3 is CSVGMDYGYTF. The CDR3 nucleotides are TGCAGCGTTGGGATGGACTATGGCTACACCTTC.

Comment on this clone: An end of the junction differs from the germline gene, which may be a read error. The CDR3 protein is CASREELRNNSPLHF. The CDR3 bases are TGTGCCAGCAGAGAAGAGCTGAGGAATAATTCACCCCTCCACTTT. The gene calls are TRBV2 and TRBJ1-6; D gene ambiguous. Germline assignment: CDR1 SNHLY and CDR2 FYNNEI. This CDR3 has 15 amino acids.

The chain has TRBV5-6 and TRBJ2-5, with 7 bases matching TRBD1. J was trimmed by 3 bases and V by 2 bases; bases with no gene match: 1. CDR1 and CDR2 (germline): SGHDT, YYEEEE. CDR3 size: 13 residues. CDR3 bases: TGTGCCAGCAGCTTCGGGACAGAAGAGACCCAGTACTTC. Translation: CASSFGTEETQYF.

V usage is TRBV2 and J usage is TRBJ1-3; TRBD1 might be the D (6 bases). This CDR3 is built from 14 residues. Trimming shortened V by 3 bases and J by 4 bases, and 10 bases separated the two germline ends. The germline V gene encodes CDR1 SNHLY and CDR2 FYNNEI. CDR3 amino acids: CASSEGGTGNTIYF. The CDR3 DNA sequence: TGTGCCAGCAGTGAGGGAGGGACAGGAAACACCATATATTTT.